This T cell receptor beta chain was found in a study of CD4+ T cells in melanoma. Study-wide findings and caveats: Neoantigen-specific CD4+ T cells in melanoma reportedly had diverse differentiation states. CD8+ T cell, macrophage and B cell function reportedly correlated with neoantigen-specific CD4+ T cells.

Sequencing used immunoSEQ multiplex PCR; TCRdb keeps in-frame clones, though not all of them. The repertoire holds around 14,000 clones, with roughly three fifths as singletons. In regard to this clone: Its antigen remains unknown.

This CDR3 contains 13 residues. V was pared by 8 bases and J by 6 bases, with 16 bases between. From germline, CDR1 is MNHNS and CDR2 SASEGT. Sequencing was done on a sample of cells from a culture (not recorded whether cultured in vitro). This sequence was found in a human donor with melanoma. The V and J genes are TRBV6-1 and TRBJ1-1; D uncertain. CDR3 nucleotide sequence: TGTGCCAGCCGGTGGGGAAGGAGCTCTGAAGCTTTCTTT. It translates to CASRWGRSSEAFF.